This T cell receptor (beta chain) comes out of a study of OX40 agonist ivuxolimab in advanced cancers. Overall study: Ivuxolimab is a fully human IgG2 antibody that activates OX40 (CD134).

The assay was immunoSEQ multiplex PCR, and TCRdb's table has in-frame clones only and misses some. This table has fewer than 13,000 clones, around three quarters appearing once. There are 14 residues in the CDR3. The V end was cut by 3 bases, the J end by 2 bases, with 9 bases between. Germline V CDR1 and CDR2: SEHNR, FQNEAQ (reference sequence). Sequences were derived from CD4+ or CD8+ T cells sorted from blood, sampled in a trial of the OX40 agonist ivuxolimab. The V gene is TRBV7-9, the J gene TRBJ2-3, with TRBD1 as a possible D gene (6 bases). The receptor was derived from an adult with an advanced solid tumor such as melanoma, head and neck, liver or kidney cancer. The CDR3 sequence: CASSLTGYTDTQYF. The CDR3 DNA follows: TGTGCCAGCAGCTTGACAGGCTACACAGATACGCAGTATTTT.